This paragraph covers one T cell receptor (beta chain) sequence. The antigen is unknown. The DNA ends 3 residues before the CDR3 does, and the rest of the CDR3 is filled in from the germline J gene. Blood samples were heparinized, about 4.5 to 9 ml per donor. These data belong to a study of T cell clonality in common variable immunodeficiency. Findings and caveats of the study: Reportedly, TCR beta sequences from common variable immunodeficiency showed fewer deletions and N-nucleotide insertions. T cell subpopulation sequencing would be needed to explain CVID clonality.

CVID and control samples used equivalent genomic DNA input. The repertoire was sequenced with immunoSEQ multiplex PCR; TCRdb's copy has only in-frame clones and lacks some. The sample gives some 30,000 clones, none seen only once, and the top ten clones hold almost 4.5%. There are 15 residues in the CDR3. CDR1 is MNHNS, CDR2 SASEGT, per germline. J was trimmed by 2 bases and V by 0 bases; bases with no gene match: 2. The TCR was taken from a person aged 18-70 years in good health. Sequenced: peripheral blood mononuclear cells. The chain links TRBV6-1 to TRBJ2-5; 8 bases fit TRBD2. This CDR3 reads CASSEASGEQETQYF. Partial CDR3 DNA: TGTGCCAGCAGTGAAGCTAGCGGGGAGCAAGAGACC.